These 17 T cell receptor beta chains came from one sample sequenced in a study of blood T cell repertoires in COVID-19. Method: immunoSEQ multiplex PCR; TCRdb's copy keeps in-frame clones and lacks some. The table lists about 140,000 clones, over 65% of them singletons, with around 16% in the top ten. The sequenced sample consisted of peripheral blood. All receptors derive from a man in his forties or fifties with acute or convalescent COVID-19.

This rearrangement joins TRBV13 to TRBJ1-2, with 9 nucleotides matching TRBD1. Trimming at V came to 3 bases and at J to 7 bases, leaving 6 bases not matched to a gene. This CDR3 is built from 14 residues. Germline CDR1 is PRHDT and CDR2 is FYEKMQ (reference sequence). DNA of the CDR3: TGTGCCAGCAGCTTGTCCGGGACAGGGAGTGGCTACACCTTC. Translated, it gives CASSLSGTGSGYTF.

The chain has TRBV9 and TRBJ2-2, with D perhaps TRBD2 (6 bases). CDR3 size: 16 residues. Germline V gene sequence: CDR1 SGDLS, CDR2 YYNGEE. Trimming pared 3 bases from V and 5 bases from J, leaving 17 bases between. The CDR3 loop reads CASSATGPSGTGELFF. DNA of the CDR3: TGTGCCAGCAGCGCTACGGGACCAAGCGGGACCGGGGAGCTGTTTTTT.

The rearrangement joins TRBV4-2 to TRBJ1-6; TRBD1 is a possible D gene (6 bases). Germline values: CDR1 LGHNA, CDR2 YNFKEQ. The length of the CDR3 is 16 residues. V lost 0 bases to trimming and J lost 2 bases, with 8 bases between them. CDR3 region: CASSQDPGAYNSPLHF. The CDR3 region has the DNA TGTGCCAGCAGCCAAGACCCAGGGGCCTATAATTCACCCCTCCACTTT.

The chain employs TRBV10-3 and TRBJ1-1; D gene unclear. CDR1 and CDR2 (germline): ENHRY, SYGVKD. This CDR3 is 12 amino acids long. V was trimmed by 10 bases and J by 2 bases, leaving 11 bases between them. The DNA for the CDR3 is TGTGCCACCAATGAGGTAAACACTGAAGCTTTCTTT. Translation: CATNEVNTEAFF.

The V gene is TRBV13, the J gene TRBJ2-5; 7 nucleotides match TRBD1. Germline V CDR1 and CDR2: PRHDT, FYEKMQ (reference sequence). Germline trimming cut 5 bases from V and 3 bases from J; bases unmatched to any gene: 6. This CDR3 contains 14 residues. CDR3 sequence reads: CASSVNRGEETQYF. The CDR3 DNA is TGTGCCAGCAGCGTTAACAGGGGCGAAGAGACCCAGTACTTC.

The chain uses TRBV7-7 and TRBJ2-5; TRBD1 matches 8 bases. V lost 1 base and J lost 4; bases outside the gene matches: 2. CDR3 length: 14 amino acids. Germline CDR1 reads SSHAT; CDR2 reads FNYEAQ (reference sequence). The DNA for the CDR3 is TGTGCCAGCAGCTTAGGCACAGGGGGAGAGACCCAGTACTTC. Translated, it gives CASSLGTGGETQYF.

This clone has a handful of counts. The rearrangement uses TRBV7-9 and TRBJ1-1; TRBD1 is a possible D gene (6 bases). Looked up from germline, CDR1 is SEHNR and CDR2 is FQNEAQ (reference sequence). Trimming removed 5 bases at V and 3 bases at J, with 22 bases between. This CDR3 comprises 17 residues. The CDR3 region has the DNA TGTGCCAGCAGCCCCGTTTTCAGAGGGACATTGGACACTGAAGCTTTCTTT. Translating it yields CASSPVFRGTLDTEAFF.

Only a few counts were recorded for this clone. The V and J genes are TRBV10-2 and TRBJ2-3; 7 bases map to TRBD2. Germline V gene lookup returns CDR1 WSHSY and CDR2 SAAADI. This CDR3 has 15 amino acids. The junction had 6 bases not matched to a gene; V was cut back by 6 bases and J by 0 bases. The CDR3 loop is CASRESGASTDTQYF. In nucleotides, the CDR3 is TGCGCCAGCAGGGAAAGCGGGGCTAGCACAGATACGCAGTATTTT.

This clone was seen a handful of times. The rearrangement links TRBV5-1 to TRBJ1-5; TRBD1 agrees at 8 bases. Germline CDR1 SGHRS, CDR2 YFSETQ. Unmatched junction bases numbered 2, after V lost 4 bases and J lost 5 bases. The CDR3 runs to 13 residues. The CDR3: CASSHRGDQPQHF. The CDR3 DNA reads TGCGCCAGCAGCCACAGGGGGGATCAGCCCCAGCATTTT. Complete variable domain (other parts from reference TRBV5-1 and TRBJ1-5): KAGVTQTPRYLIKTRGQQVTLSCSPISGHRSVSWYQQTPGQGLQFLFEYFSETQRNKGNFPGRFSGRQFSNSRSEMNVSTLELGDSALYLCASSHRGDQPQHFGDGTRLSIL.

This rearrangement joins TRBV30 to TRBJ2-7, with TRBD2 as a possible D gene (6 bases). The CDR3 consists of 13 residues. V dropped 6 bases and J dropped 5 bases, with 17 bases sitting between them. CDR1 and CDR2 (germline): GTSNPN, SVGIG (reference sequence). The CDR3 protein is CACQRRGFDEQYF. CDR3 bases: TGTGCCTGCCAACGGCGGGGATTCGACGAGCAGTACTTC.

Concerning this clone: In the same sample, other DNA sequences code for this CDR3. The rearrangement uses TRBV6-5 and TRBJ2-2, with D perhaps TRBD1 (6 bases). Per the germline V gene, CDR1 is MNHEY and CDR2 is SVGAGI. CDR3 length equals 14 residues. Trimming removed 5 bases at V and 2 bases at J, with 9 bases between. The CDR3 DNA reads as TGTGCCAGCAGTCGACAGGTCAACACCGGGGAGCTGTTTTTT. Its protein is CASSRQVNTGELFF.

The gene calls are TRBV27 and TRBJ1-1; perhaps TRBD1 as D (5 bases). In germline, CDR1 is MNHEY, CDR2 SMNVEV (reference sequence). CDR3 length: 13 amino acids. V was cut by 6 bases and J by 4 bases, with 12 bases left in between. For the CDR3, the DNA is TGTGCCAGCAGATTAAGGGGTGGCACTGAAGCTTTCTTT. The encoded protein is CASRLRGGTEAFF.

The chain joins TRBV18 to TRBJ2-1; D gene ambiguous. Germline CDR1 KGHSH, CDR2 LQKENI. The CDR3 spans 15 residues. V was trimmed by 2 bases and J by 0 bases, leaving 8 bases between them. In DNA, the CDR3 is TGTGCCAGCTCACCAAACCCGAGCTCCTACAATGAGCAGTTCTTC. This translates into CASSPNPSSYNEQFF.

V gene TRBV25-1 combines with J gene TRBJ1-3, with 8 bases that match TRBD1. The CDR3 runs 15 residues. Germline V gives CDR1 MGHDK, CDR2 SYGVNS. V was clipped by 3 bases and J by 4 bases; unmatched bases: 5. The CDR3 reads CASSEGTGRGNTIYF. CDR3 coding DNA: TGTGCCAGCAGTGAGGGGACAGGCCGAGGAAACACCATATATTTT.

The chain recombines TRBV7-2 with TRBJ1-4, with 7 bases that match TRBD1. From germline, CDR1 is SGHTA and CDR2 FQGNSA. CDR3 length: 14 residues. J lost 3 bases, V lost 5 bases, and 3 bases had no gene match. Here the CDR3 DNA reads TGTGCCAGCAGCCCGGGACAGTCTAATGAAAAACTGTTTTTT. Encoded protein: CASSPGQSNEKLFF. Complete variable domain (other parts from reference TRBV7-2 and TRBJ1-4): GAGVSQSPSNKVTEKGKDVELRCDPISGHTALYWYRQSLGQGLEFLIYFQGNSAPDKSGLPSDRFSAERTGGSVSTLTIQRTQQEDSAVYLCASSPGQSNEKLFFGSGTQLSVL.

In DNA, the CDR3 is TGTGCCAGCAGTGCTAGCGGGGATGCCTACAATGAGCAGTTCTTC. Protein: CASSASGDAYNEQFF. This sequence joins TRBV5-5 and TRBJ2-1, with 9 bases that match TRBD2. Trimming took 5 bases from V and 2 from J; bases not matched to a gene: 5. Germline V gene data show CDR1 as SGHKS and CDR2 as YYEKEE (reference sequence). This CDR3 contains 15 residues.

The V and J genes are TRBV7-9 and TRBJ2-3; tentatively, D is TRBD1 (6 bases). Germline assignment: CDR1 SEHNR and CDR2 FQNEAQ (reference sequence). The CDR3 runs to 13 residues. V was pared by 1 base and J by 10 bases, with 12 bases between. CDR3 sequence: CASSLGQARAQYF. The CDR3 nucleotides are TGTGCCAGCAGCTTAGGACAGGCAAGGGCGCAGTATTTT. The whole variable domain, remainder taken from reference TRBV7-9 and TRBJ2-3, is DTGVSQNPRHKITKRGQNVTFRCDPISEHNRLYWYRQTLGQGPEFLTYFQNEAQLEKSRLLSDRFSAERPKGSFSTLEIQRTEQGDSAMYLCASSLGQARAQYFGPGTRLTVL.